This entry features one T cell receptor beta chain sequence. No antigen is known for it. Other DNA variants within this sample encode the same CDR3. Indicated treatment: oral pan-JAK inhibitor, 5-10 mg twice daily. CDR3 length equals 14 residues. Germline loops: CDR1 LGHNA, CDR2 YNFKEQ. V was pared by 8 bases and J by 2 bases, with 5 bases of the junction left unmatched. The data were taken from a study of CD8+ T cells in alopecia areata. Study summary: By percentage of affected scalp area, the severity of treated patients was scored.

The study's findings and limits: Both scalp clonality and the expanded CD8+ clones among the top 100 showed a significant decrease with tofacitinib. Sequencing of scalp tissue also captures the resident alphabeta T cells of normal skin.

After isolation, RNA underwent reverse transcription to generate cDNA as the sequencing template. TCRdb keeps only in-frame clones here, not all; method: immunoSEQ multiplex PCR. The sample shows more than 100,000 clones, approximately 90% of them seen only once. Sequences were derived from CD8+ T cells sorted from blood, sampled between weeks 30 and 35, from a patient treated with tofacitinib. The TCR was taken from a human donor with alopecia areata. V gene TRBV4-2 combines with J gene TRBJ2-3; 9 bases line up with TRBD2. The CDR3 DNA reads as TGTGCCAGCCCACTAGCGGGCAACACAGATACGCAGTATTTT. This codes for CASPLAGNTDTQYF.